The 31 T cell receptor beta chains presented below share a single source sample, sequenced in a study of shared clonotypes between healthy human individuals (dated by TCRdb to the early 2020s). The library was produced with the immunoSEQ multiplex PCR assay. This immuneACCESS table, as held by TCRdb, lists in-frame sequences with V and J called but not all clones. Of the missing ones, under half trace to an unresolved V gene in checked studies; the others have no known cause. The sample data list 850,000 to 1,100,000 clones, and roughly 80% of these were observed just once. The ten largest make up 0.7% to 0.95% of the sample. Sequenced: memory CD4+ T cells from PBMCs. In light of the paper, this sample's cell subset or site label describes: CD45RA-negative fraction. These receptors originate from a young man in good health. Some clones in this sample may be carry-over from other donors' samples.

As concerns this clone: This sample includes further DNA sequences coding for the same CDR3. The chain joins TRBV7-3 to TRBJ1-1, with unresolved D. Germline CDR1 reads SGHTA; CDR2 reads FQGTGA. V was shortened by 5 bases and J by 1 base, with 8 bases between the two germline ends. This CDR3 region has 13 residues. CDR3 sequence: CASSLGQNTEAFF. Here the CDR3 DNA reads TGTGCCAGCAGCCTAGGGCAGAACACTGAAGCTTTCTTT.

The table lists this clone with a count of one. V is TRBV27 and J is TRBJ2-7; 8 bases match TRBD1. Trimming cost V 6 bases and J 5 bases; bases outside gene matches: 9. The CDR3 loop spans 14 amino acids. Germline lookup yields CDR1 MNHEY and CDR2 SMNVEV (reference sequence). CDR3 sequence reads: CASSPRDRFHEQYF. The CDR3 DNA reads as TGTGCCAGCAGCCCCCGGGACAGGTTCCACGAGCAGTACTTC.

The chain recombines TRBV2 with TRBJ1-1, with D unclear. Germline V lookup: CDR1 SNHLY, CDR2 FYNNEI. V was clipped by 8 bases and J by 0 bases, with 10 bases between them. This CDR3 contains 13 residues. The CDR3 sequence: CASDHGVNTEAFF. CDR3 nucleotides: TGTGCCAGCGACCACGGCGTGAACACTGAAGCTTTCTTT.

This clone has a handful of counts. This rearrangement joins TRBV4-2 to TRBJ1-1, with D uncertain. The CDR3 length is 15 residues. The germline CDR1 and CDR2 sequences are LGHNA and YNFKEQ. V shed 4 bases and J shed 2 bases, with 14 bases lying between them. CDR3 sequence: CASSPTRPGNTEAFF. The DNA for the CDR3 is TGTGCCAGCAGCCCGACTCGGCCCGGAAACACTGAAGCTTTCTTT.

The chain has TRBV10-3 and TRBJ2-2; 7 bases fit TRBD1. This CDR3 region has 17 residues. CDR1 is ENHRY, CDR2 SYGVKD, per germline. The V segment lost 3 bases and the J segment 0 bases; nucleotides outside the gene matches: 7. CDR3 protein: CAISDRGQFSNTGELFF. DNA of the CDR3: TGTGCCATCAGTGACAGGGGACAGTTTTCGAACACCGGGGAGCTGTTTTTT.

The rearrangement links TRBV7-9 to TRBJ1-1; D is unresolved. Germline V gene lookup returns CDR1 SEHNR and CDR2 FQNEAQ (reference sequence). The CDR3 runs 12 residues. V lost 3 bases and J 7 bases, leaving 9 bases between the germline ends. The CDR3 DNA reads TGTGCCAGCAGCTTTAAGTTGAGTGAAGCTTTCTTT. Its protein is CASSFKLSEAFF.

Worth noting for this clone: One end of the junction does not line up with germline, which may come from a read error. V and J are TRBV30 and TRBJ2-7, with D maybe TRBD1 (6 bases). The CDR3 spans 14 residues. Germline V gives CDR1 GTSNPN, CDR2 SVGIG (reference sequence). The CDR3 region is CVWSTGTSPYEQYF. The CDR3 coding sequence is TGTGTCTGGTCAACCGGGACATCCCCCTACGAGCAGTACTTC.

This clone was seen a few times. The chain employs TRBV9 and TRBJ1-6; a possible D gene is TRBD1 (6 bases). V lost 3 bases and J 6 bases, leaving 13 bases between the germline ends. Per the germline V gene, CDR1 is SGDLS and CDR2 is YYNGEE. The CDR3 length is 15 residues. This CDR3 reads CASSEGDGRNSPLHF. In nucleotides, the CDR3 is TGTGCCAGCAGCGAGGGGGACGGCCGTAATTCACCCCTCCACTTT.

The CDR3: CASSIGGGADTQYF. CDR3 coding DNA: TGTGCCAGTAGTATAGGGGGCGGGGCAGATACGCAGTATTTT. The chain recombines TRBV19 with TRBJ2-3; D might be TRBD2 (6 bases). This CDR3 is built from 14 residues. Germline CDR1 LNHDA, CDR2 SQIVND (reference sequence). The V end lost 1 base, the J end lost 4 bases, and 9 bases lay between the germline ends.

The rearrangement joins TRBV2 to TRBJ1-1; TRBD1 agrees at 10 bases. CDR1 is SNHLY, CDR2 FYNNEI, per germline. The V segment lost 7 bases and the J segment 4 bases; nucleotides outside the gene matches: 6. The CDR3 totals 14 residues. Written as DNA, the CDR3 is TGTGCCAGCAAAAGGACAGGGGGTTCCACTGAAGCTTTCTTT. It encodes CASKRTGGSTEAFF.

As regards this clone: Since a far larger clone is one base different, this is likely a read error. The chain joins TRBV10-2 to TRBJ2-1, with unresolved D. Germline CDR1 and CDR2: WSHSY and SAAADI. This CDR3 comprises 15 residues. The DNA for the CDR3 is TGCGCCAGCAGTGAGTATGGCTTGCCCCTCAATGAGCAGCTCTTC. This codes for CASSEYGLPLNEQLF.

The V gene is TRBV2, the J gene TRBJ2-7, with TRBD1 matching over 9 bases. V shed 7 bases, J shed 3 bases, and the junction held 10 bases outside the gene matches. In germline, CDR1 is SNHLY, CDR2 FYNNEI. This CDR3 is 15 amino acids long. The chain's CDR3 is CASTRAGTGNYEQYF. The CDR3, as DNA: TGTGCCAGCACCCGCGCCGGGACAGGGAACTACGAGCAGTACTTC.

V and J are TRBV7-9 and TRBJ2-3, with D perhaps matching TRBD2 (6 bases). Germline loops: CDR1 SEHNR, CDR2 FQNEAQ (reference sequence). The ends were cut back, 5 bases at V and 8 bases at J, with 14 bases in the middle. CDR3 length: 13 amino acids. The CDR3 loop is CASSPQEGVTQYF. The CDR3 coding sequence is TGTGCCAGCAGCCCACAGGAGGGAGTTACGCAGTATTTT.

This clone was seen only once. Within the sample, other DNA sequences also encode this same CDR3. This rearrangement joins TRBV7-2 to TRBJ1-5; no definite D call. Germline V lookup: CDR1 SGHTA, CDR2 FQGNSA. With 6 bases removed from V and 0 bases from J, the gap between germline ends came to 6 bases. CDR3 size: 13 residues. CDR3 sequence: CASSPDSNQPQHF. CDR3 bases: TGTGCCAGCAGTCCTGATAGCAATCAGCCCCAGCATTTT.

The table lists this clone with a count of one. This chain links TRBV30 with TRBJ1-2; unclear D gene. Trimming removed 4 bases from V and 1 base from J, with 10 bases in between. Germline CDR1 and CDR2: GTSNPN and SVGIG (reference sequence). The CDR3 is 13 residues long. The CDR3 sequence is CAWTPGNNYGYTF. CDR3 bases: TGTGCCTGGACTCCGGGGAATAACTATGGCTACACCTTC.

Comment on this clone: This probably arose from a read error, given a far larger clone one base away. Other DNA sequences in the sample encode the same CDR3. The chain employs TRBV2 and TRBJ2-5; D is uncertain. This CDR3 spans 10 amino acids. Germline V gene sequence: CDR1 SNHLY, CDR2 FYNNEI. Written as DNA, the CDR3 is TGTGCCAGCAGAGAAGAGACCCAGTACTTC. Translated: CASREETQYF. The variable domain in full, with the rest retrieved from reference TRBV2 and TRBJ2-5, is EPEVTQTPSHQVTQMGQEVILRCVPISNHLYFYWYRQILGQKVEFLVSFYNNEISEKSEIFDDQFSVERPDGSNFTLKIRSTKLEDSAMYFCASREETQYFGPGTRLLVL.

The rearrangement links TRBV19 to TRBJ2-7, with 8 positions matching TRBD2. The germline CDR1 and CDR2 sequences are LNHDA and SQIVND (reference sequence). Losses at the gene ends were 4 bases for V and 3 bases for J; bases not matched to a gene: 2. The CDR3 spans 13 residues. The CDR3 DNA reads as TGTGCCAGTAGTAAGCGGGAGATCTACGAGCAGTACTTC. Translating it yields CASSKREIYEQYF.

The chain recombines TRBV7-9 with TRBJ2-7; 7 bases line up with TRBD2. The CDR3 runs to 15 residues. Germline V gene data show CDR1 as SEHNR and CDR2 as FQNEAQ (reference sequence). Losses at the gene ends were 3 bases for V and 2 bases for J; bases not matched to a gene: 7. CDR3 sequence (DNA): TGTGCCAGCAGCTTGAGTAGCGGGTCTACCTACGAGCAGTACTTC. Protein: CASSLSSGSTYEQYF.

The rearrangement uses TRBV27 and TRBJ2-4; perhaps TRBD2 as D (7 bases). The length of the CDR3 is 13 residues. V shed 2 bases and J shed 7 bases, with 9 bases lying between them. Germline V gene sequence: CDR1 MNHEY, CDR2 SMNVEV (reference sequence). CDR3 nucleotides: TGTGCCAGCAGTTTACGGGGGGCCAACATTCAGTACTTC. This gives the protein CASSLRGANIQYF.

This clone was picked up one time. The V and J genes are TRBV6-1 and TRBJ2-1; D is unresolved. The CDR3 spans 13 residues. Germline CDR1 MNHNS, CDR2 SASEGT. Trimming removed 6 bases at V and 1 base at J, with 7 bases between. CDR3: CASSRLSYNEQFF. For the CDR3, the DNA is TGTGCCAGCAGCAGACTGTCCTACAATGAGCAGTTCTTC.

The chain couples TRBV6-1 to TRBJ1-3, with 8 bases lining up with TRBD1. The CDR3 consists of 15 residues. J lost 2 bases, V lost 1 base, and 1 base had no gene match. Germline lookup yields CDR1 MNHNS and CDR2 SASEGT. The CDR3 coding sequence is TGTGCCAGCAGTGAAGAACAGGGGGCTGGAAACACCATATATTTT. Amino acids: CASSEEQGAGNTIYF.

The table lists this clone with a few counts. This chain uses TRBV19 with TRBJ2-2; D unresolved. The CDR3 contains 15 residues. CDR1 is LNHDA, CDR2 SQIVND, per germline (reference sequence). V was shortened by 1 base and J by 0 bases, with 6 bases between the two germline ends. CDR3 in DNA: TGTGCCAGTAGTATAGGGCTCCCGAACACCGGGGAGCTGTTTTTT. Amino acids: CASSIGLPNTGELFF.

The V call is TRBV5-4, the J call TRBJ2-7, with 8 positions matching TRBD2. The CDR3 is made up of 15 amino acids. With 4 bases clipped from V and 1 base from J, the junction kept 7 bases outside the gene matches. Germline CDR1 SGHNT, CDR2 YYREEE (reference sequence). The CDR3 nucleotides read TGTGCCAGCAGCCCCCGGGGGGGAGCATCCTACGAGCAGTACTTC. Amino acid sequence: CASSPRGGASYEQYF.

This chain connects TRBV2 to TRBJ2-1, with 9 bases aligning to TRBD2. This CDR3 has 13 residues. V shed 5 bases, J shed 12 bases, and the junction held 8 bases outside the gene matches. Germline assignment: CDR1 SNHLY and CDR2 FYNNEI. The CDR3 sequence: CASSLRLAERQFF. CDR3 DNA: TGTGCCAGCAGTCTAAGACTAGCGGAGCGGCAGTTCTTC.

Regarding this clone: A far more abundant clone sits one base away, making this likely a read error. This rearrangement joins TRBV11-2 to TRBJ1-1; D is ambiguous. Trimming left V 0 bases short and J 0 bases short, with 2 bases between. The CDR3 runs 13 residues. Germline V lookup: CDR1 SGHAT, CDR2 FQNNGV. The CDR3 bases are TGTGCCAGCAGCTTAGATATGAACACTGAAGCTTTCTTT. Protein: CASSLDMNTEAFF.

The rearrangement links TRBV14 to TRBJ2-1; D tentatively reads TRBD1 or TRBD2 (5 bases each). CDR1 and CDR2 from the germline V gene are SGHDN and FVKESK. V lost 0 bases, J lost 13 bases, and 22 bases lay in between. This CDR3 spans 16 amino acids. In nucleotides, the CDR3 is TGTGCCAGCAGCCAAGATTTTGGGGCAGGGAGCACCCCTCAGTTCTTC. Translation gives CASSQDFGAGSTPQFF.

This rearrangement joins TRBV15 to TRBJ1-1, with a possible D match to TRBD1 (6 bases). Trimming shortened V by 1 base and J by 0 bases, and 6 bases separated the two germline ends. The germline gives CDR1 LNHNV, CDR2 YYDKDF (reference sequence). This CDR3 is built from 14 residues. CDR3 DNA: TGTGCCACCAGCAGAGGACAGGTGAACACTGAAGCTTTCTTT. Encoded protein: CATSRGQVNTEAFF.

V gene TRBV28 combines with J gene TRBJ2-7; either TRBD1 or TRBD2 may fit D (6 bases each). CDR1 is MDHEN, CDR2 SYDVKM, per germline. The CDR3 is made up of 14 amino acids. V lost 3 bases and J 6 bases, leaving 15 bases between the germline ends. The CDR3 region is CASSFAPGGGEQYF. As DNA, the CDR3 is TGTGCCAGCAGTTTCGCCCCCGGAGGGGGCGAGCAGTACTTC.

The genes are TRBV19 and TRBJ1-4; D gene uncertain. Trimming took off 2 bases at V and 7 bases at J, with 8 bases between the two ends. CDR1 and CDR2 (germline): LNHDA, SQIVND (reference sequence). CDR3 length equals 13 residues. The DNA for the CDR3 is TGTGCCAGTAGTATAATTAACCCTGAAAAACTGTTTTTT. Protein sequence: CASSIINPEKLFF.

This clone was seen a few times. V usage is TRBV6-5 and J usage is TRBJ2-1, with 8 bases identical to TRBD2. Germline V gives CDR1 MNHEY, CDR2 SVGAGI. CDR3 size: 12 residues. The V and J ends lost 2 bases and 12 bases, in that order; junction bases with no gene match: 3. The CDR3 sequence is CASSYAGGRQFF. As DNA, the CDR3 is TGTGCCAGCAGTTACGCGGGAGGTCGGCAGTTCTTC.

Concerning this clone: This may be a read error: a much more frequent sequence differs by one nucleotide. The genes are TRBV9 and TRBJ2-1, with TRBD1 matching over 11 bases. The CDR3 has 14 amino acids. In germline, CDR1 is SGDLS, CDR2 YYNGEE. Trimming took 4 bases from V and 6 from J; bases not matched to a gene: 3. CDR3 nucleotide sequence: TGTGCCAGCAGCTTGGGGACAGGGGGCAATGAGCAGTTCTTC. Its protein is CASSLGTGGNEQFF. The whole variable domain, filled in from reference TRBV9 and TRBJ2-1, reads DSGVTQTPKHLITATGQRVTLRCSPRSGDLSVYWYQQSLDQGLQFLIQYYNGEERAKGNILERFSAQQFPDLHSELNLSSLELGDSALYFCASSLGTGGNEQFFGPGTRLTVL.